This T cell receptor beta chain was recovered during a study of blood T cell repertoires in COVID-19. Overall study context: In each case, the material was cDNA or gDNA derived from T cells, B-cell-depleted T cells, or PBMCs.

This CDR3 spans 15 amino acids. Germline V gene data show CDR1 as LNHDA and CDR2 as SQIVND (reference sequence). Trimming at V came to 5 bases and at J to 4 bases, leaving 7 bases not matched to a gene. Across 24 US areas, participants ranged in age from 18 to 89 years. Cohort assignment relied on participant-reported clinical history. Clones were sequenced by immunoSEQ multiplex PCR, and TCRdb holds only the in-frame ones, with some missing. Among 250,000 or so clones listed, 80% to 90% were seen once. This clone was observed a few times. The sequenced sample was PBMCs or T cells enriched from blood (not recorded which). This TCR was recovered from a woman in her 40s who had been exposed to COVID-19. V and J are TRBV19 and TRBJ1-4; 7 nucleotides agree with TRBD1. CDR3 in DNA: TGTGCCAGTAGTCCGGTGAGGGGGCTTAATGAAAAACTGTTTTTT. It encodes CASSPVRGLNEKLFF.